This T cell receptor beta chain derives from a study of blood T cell repertoires in COVID-19. J lost 8 bases, V lost 6 bases, and 8 bases had no gene match. The CDR3 contains 14 residues. Germline V gene sequence: CDR1 MNHEY, CDR2 SVGEGT. At least ten counts were recorded for this clone. In the original processing: Using reference gene primer amplification, nucleated cell counts were estimated. The protocol was immunoSEQ multiplex PCR, while the TCRdb copy is restricted to in-frame clones and leaves out a portion. V and J calls plus clone size are reproduced from that table; the DNA served to infer D and trimming. The table shows roughly 250,000 clones, with around nine tenths occurring only once.

Sequencing used peripheral blood. The chain links TRBV6-2 or TRBV6-3 to TRBJ1-5; 9 positions match TRBD1. This clonotype originated in a woman aged 40 to 55 who had recovered from COVID-19. CDR3 amino acids: CASSRTGDGEPQHF. The CDR3 DNA reads TGTGCCAGCAGCCGGACAGGGGATGGCGAGCCCCAGCATTTT.